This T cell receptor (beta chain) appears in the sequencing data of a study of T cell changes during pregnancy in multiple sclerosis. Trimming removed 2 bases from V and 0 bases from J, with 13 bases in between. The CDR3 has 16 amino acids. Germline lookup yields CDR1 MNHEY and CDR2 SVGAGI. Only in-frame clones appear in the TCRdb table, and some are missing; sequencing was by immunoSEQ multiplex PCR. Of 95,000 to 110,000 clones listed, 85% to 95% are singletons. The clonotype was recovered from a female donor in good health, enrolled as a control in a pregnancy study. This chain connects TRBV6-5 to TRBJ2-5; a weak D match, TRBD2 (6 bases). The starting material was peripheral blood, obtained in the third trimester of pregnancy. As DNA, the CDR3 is TGTGCCAGCAGTTACGCGGGGCCGGCGGACCAAGAGACCCAGTACTTC. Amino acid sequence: CASSYAGPADQETQYF.